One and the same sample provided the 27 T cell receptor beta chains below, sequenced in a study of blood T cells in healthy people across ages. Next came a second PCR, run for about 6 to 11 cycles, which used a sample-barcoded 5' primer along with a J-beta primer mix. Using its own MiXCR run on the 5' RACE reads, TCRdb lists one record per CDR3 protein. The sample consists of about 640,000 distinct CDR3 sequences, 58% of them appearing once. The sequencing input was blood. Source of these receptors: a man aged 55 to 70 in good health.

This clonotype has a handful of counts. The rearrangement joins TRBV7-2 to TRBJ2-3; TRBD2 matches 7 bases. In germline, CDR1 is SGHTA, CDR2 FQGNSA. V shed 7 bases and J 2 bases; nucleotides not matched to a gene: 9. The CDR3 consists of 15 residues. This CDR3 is CASTTPAGHTDTQYF. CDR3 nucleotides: TGTGCCAGCACCACCCCAGCGGGGCACACAGATACGCAGTATTTT.

The CDR3 sequence is CASSLDWDEQYF. The CDR3, as DNA: TGCGCCAGCAGCTTAGATTGGGACGAGCAGTACTTC. The rearrangement joins TRBV5-1 to TRBJ2-7; the D is unclear. Trimming shortened V by 2 bases and J by 5 bases, and 8 bases separated the two germline ends. CDR1 is SGHRS and CDR2 is YFSETQ in the germline V gene. The CDR3 consists of 12 residues.

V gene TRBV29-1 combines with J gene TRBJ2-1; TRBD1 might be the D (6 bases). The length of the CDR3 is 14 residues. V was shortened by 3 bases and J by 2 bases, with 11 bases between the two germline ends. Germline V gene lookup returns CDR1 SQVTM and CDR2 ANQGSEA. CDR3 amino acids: CSVDRAGAYNEQFF. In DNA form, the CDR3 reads TGCAGCGTTGACCGGGCAGGGGCCTACAATGAGCAGTTCTTC.

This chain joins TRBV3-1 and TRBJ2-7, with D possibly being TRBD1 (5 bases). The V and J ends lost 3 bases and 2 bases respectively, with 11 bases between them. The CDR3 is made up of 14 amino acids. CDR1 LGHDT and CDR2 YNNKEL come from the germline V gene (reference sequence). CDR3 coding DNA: TGTGCCAGCAGCCACGGAGACAGAACCTACGAGCAGTACTTC. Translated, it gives CASSHGDRTYEQYF.

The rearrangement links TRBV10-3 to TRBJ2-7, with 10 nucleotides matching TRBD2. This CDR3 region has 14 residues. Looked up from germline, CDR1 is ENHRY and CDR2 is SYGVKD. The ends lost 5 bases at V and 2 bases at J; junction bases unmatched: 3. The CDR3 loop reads CAISSTSGTYEQYF. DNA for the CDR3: TGTGCCATCAGTTCAACTAGCGGGACCTACGAGCAGTACTTC.

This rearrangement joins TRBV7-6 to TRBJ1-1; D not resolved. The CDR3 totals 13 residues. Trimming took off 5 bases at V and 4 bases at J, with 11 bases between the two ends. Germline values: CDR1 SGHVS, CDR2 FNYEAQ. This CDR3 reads CASSRDLSTEAFF. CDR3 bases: TGTGCCAGCAGCCGGGATCTGAGCACTGAAGCTTTCTTT.

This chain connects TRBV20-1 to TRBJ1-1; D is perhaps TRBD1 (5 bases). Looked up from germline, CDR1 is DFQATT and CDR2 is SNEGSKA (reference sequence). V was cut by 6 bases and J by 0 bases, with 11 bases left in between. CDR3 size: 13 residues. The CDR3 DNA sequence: TGCAGTGCCCGGACATCGGTGAACACTGAAGCTTTCTTT. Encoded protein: CSARTSVNTEAFF.

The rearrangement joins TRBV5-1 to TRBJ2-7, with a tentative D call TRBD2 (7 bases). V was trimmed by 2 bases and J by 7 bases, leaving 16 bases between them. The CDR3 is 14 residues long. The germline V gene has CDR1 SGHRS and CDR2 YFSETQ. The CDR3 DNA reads TGCGCCAGCAGCTTCGACCGGACAGCGGGGGAGCAGTACTTC. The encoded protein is CASSFDRTAGEQYF. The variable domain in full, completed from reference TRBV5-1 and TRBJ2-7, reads KAGVTQTPRYLIKTRGQQVTLSCSPISGHRSVSWYQQTPGQGLQFLFEYFSETQRNKGNFPGRFSGRQFSNSRSEMNVSTLELGDSALYLCASSFDRTAGEQYFGPGTRLTVT.

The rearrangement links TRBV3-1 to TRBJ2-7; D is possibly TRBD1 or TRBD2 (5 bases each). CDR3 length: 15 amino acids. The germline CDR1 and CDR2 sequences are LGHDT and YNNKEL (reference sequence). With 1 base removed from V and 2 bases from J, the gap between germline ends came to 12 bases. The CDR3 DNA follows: TGTGCCAGCAGCCAAGGGGGGTTAAACACCTACGAGCAGTACTTC. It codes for CASSQGGLNTYEQYF.

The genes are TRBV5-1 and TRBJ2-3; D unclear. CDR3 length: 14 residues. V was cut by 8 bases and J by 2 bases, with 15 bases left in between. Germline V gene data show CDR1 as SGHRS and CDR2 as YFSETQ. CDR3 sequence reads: CASGEAGYTDTQYF. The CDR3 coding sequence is TGCGCCAGTGGTGAAGCTGGTTACACAGATACGCAGTATTTT.

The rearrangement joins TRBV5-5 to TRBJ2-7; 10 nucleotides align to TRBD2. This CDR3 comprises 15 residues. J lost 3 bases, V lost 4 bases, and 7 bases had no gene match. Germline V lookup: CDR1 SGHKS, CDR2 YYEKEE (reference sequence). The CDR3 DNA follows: TGTGCCAGCAGCCTTACTAGCGGGGTGAACTACGAGCAGTACTTC. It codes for CASSLTSGVNYEQYF.

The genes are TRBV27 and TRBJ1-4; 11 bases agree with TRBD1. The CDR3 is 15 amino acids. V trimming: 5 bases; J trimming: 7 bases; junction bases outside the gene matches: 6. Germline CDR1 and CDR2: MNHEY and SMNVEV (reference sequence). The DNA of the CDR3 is TGTGCCAGCAGTCACCCCGGGACAGGGGGTGAAAAACTGTTTTTT. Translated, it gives CASSHPGTGGEKLFF.

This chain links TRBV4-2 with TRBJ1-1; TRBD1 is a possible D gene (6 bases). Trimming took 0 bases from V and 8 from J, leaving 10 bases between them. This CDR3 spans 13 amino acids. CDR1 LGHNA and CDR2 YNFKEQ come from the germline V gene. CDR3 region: CASSQDLQGEAFF. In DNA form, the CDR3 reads TGTGCCAGCAGCCAAGACCTACAGGGAGAAGCTTTCTTT.

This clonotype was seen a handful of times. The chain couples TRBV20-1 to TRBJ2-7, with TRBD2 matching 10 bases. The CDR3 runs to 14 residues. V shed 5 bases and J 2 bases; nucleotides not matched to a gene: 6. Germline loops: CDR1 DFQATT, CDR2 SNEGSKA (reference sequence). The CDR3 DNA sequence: TGCAGTGCTCTAGCGGGGGCGAACCCCTACGAGCAGTACTTC. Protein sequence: CSALAGANPYEQYF.

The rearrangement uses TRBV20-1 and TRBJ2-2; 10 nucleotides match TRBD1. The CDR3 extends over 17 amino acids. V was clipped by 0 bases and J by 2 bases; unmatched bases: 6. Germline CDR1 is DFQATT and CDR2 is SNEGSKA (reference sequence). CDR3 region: CSARDRQGALNTGELFF. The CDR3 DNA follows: TGCAGTGCTAGAGATCGACAGGGGGCCTTAAACACCGGGGAGCTGTTTTTT.

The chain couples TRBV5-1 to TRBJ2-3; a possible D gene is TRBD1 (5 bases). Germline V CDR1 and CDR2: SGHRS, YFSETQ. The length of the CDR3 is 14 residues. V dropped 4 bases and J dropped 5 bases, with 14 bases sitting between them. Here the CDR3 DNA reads TGCGCCAGCAGCATAACAGGCGTCGAAGATACGCAGTATTTT. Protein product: CASSITGVEDTQYF.

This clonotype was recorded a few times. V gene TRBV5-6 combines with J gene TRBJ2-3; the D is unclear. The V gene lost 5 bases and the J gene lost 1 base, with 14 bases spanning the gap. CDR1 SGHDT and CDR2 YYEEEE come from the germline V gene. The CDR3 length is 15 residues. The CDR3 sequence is CASRKQSTGTDTQYF. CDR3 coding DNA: TGTGCCAGCAGGAAACAGTCGACGGGCACAGATACGCAGTATTTT.

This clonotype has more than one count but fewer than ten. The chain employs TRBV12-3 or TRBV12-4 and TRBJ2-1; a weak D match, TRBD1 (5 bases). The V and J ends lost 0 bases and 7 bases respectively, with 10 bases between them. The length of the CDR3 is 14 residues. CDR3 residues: CASSLAWGSNEQFF. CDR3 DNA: TGTGCCAGCAGTTTAGCGTGGGGCTCAAATGAGCAGTTCTTC.

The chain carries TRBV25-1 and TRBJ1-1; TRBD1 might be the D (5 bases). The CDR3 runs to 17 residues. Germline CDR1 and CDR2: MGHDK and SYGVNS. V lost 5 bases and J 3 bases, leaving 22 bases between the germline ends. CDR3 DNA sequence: TGTGCCAGCAGTCCGATCCCTGGGGGACGGATGGACACTGAAGCTTTCTTT. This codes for CASSPIPGGRMDTEAFF.

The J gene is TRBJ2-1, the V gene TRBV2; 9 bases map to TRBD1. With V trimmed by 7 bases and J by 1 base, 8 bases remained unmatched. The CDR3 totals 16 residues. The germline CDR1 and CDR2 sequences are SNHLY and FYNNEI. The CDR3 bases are TGTGCCAGCATTTGGGAACAGGGGGCTTCCTACAATGAGCAGTTCTTC. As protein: CASIWEQGASYNEQFF.

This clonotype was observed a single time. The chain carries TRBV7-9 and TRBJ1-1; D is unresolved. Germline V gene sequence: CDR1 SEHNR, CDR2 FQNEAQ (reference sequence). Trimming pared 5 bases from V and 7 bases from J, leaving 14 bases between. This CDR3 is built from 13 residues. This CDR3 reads CASSQSLAGEAFF. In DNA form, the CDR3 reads TGTGCCAGCAGCCAAAGCTTAGCGGGTGAAGCTTTCTTT.

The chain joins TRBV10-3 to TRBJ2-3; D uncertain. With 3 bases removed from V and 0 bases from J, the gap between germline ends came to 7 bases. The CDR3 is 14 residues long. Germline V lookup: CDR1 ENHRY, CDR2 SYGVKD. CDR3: CAISDSSSTDTQYF. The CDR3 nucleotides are TGTGCCATCAGTGACAGCTCTAGCACAGATACGCAGTATTTT.

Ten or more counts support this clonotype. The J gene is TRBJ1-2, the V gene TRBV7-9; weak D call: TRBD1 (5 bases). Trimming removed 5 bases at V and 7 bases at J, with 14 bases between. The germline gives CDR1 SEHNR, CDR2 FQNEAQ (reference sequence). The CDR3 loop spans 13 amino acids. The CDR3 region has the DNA TGTGCCAGCAGCCCATTTGGGGCGGGTGGCTACACCTTC. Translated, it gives CASSPFGAGGYTF.

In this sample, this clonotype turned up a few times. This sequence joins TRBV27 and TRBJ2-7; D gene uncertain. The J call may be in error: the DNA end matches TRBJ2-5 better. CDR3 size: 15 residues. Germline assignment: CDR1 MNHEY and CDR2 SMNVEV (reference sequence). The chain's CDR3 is CASSLLGQSRETQYF. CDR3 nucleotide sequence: TGTGCCAGCAGTTTATTAGGTCAGTCTAGAGAGACCCAGTACTTC.

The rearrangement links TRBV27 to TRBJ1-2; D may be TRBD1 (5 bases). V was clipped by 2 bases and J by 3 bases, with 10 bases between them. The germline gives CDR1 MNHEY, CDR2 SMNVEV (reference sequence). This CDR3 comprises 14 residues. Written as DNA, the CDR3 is TGTGCCAGCAGTTTAGTAGGCAGGGACTATGGCTACACCTTC. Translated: CASSLVGRDYGYTF.

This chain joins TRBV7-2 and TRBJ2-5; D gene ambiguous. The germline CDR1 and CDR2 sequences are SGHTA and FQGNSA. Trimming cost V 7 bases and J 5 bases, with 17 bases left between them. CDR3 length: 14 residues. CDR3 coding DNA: TGTGCCAGCAAGGGTTCCCTGAGTAAGGAGACCCAGTACTTC. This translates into CASKGSLSKETQYF.

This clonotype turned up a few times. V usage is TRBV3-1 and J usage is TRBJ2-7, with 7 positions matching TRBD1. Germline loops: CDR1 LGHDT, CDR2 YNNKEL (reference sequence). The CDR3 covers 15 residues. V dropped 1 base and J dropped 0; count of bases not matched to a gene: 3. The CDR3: CASSQGGDSSYEQYF. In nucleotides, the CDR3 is TGTGCCAGCAGCCAAGGTGGGGACAGCTCCTACGAGCAGTACTTC.